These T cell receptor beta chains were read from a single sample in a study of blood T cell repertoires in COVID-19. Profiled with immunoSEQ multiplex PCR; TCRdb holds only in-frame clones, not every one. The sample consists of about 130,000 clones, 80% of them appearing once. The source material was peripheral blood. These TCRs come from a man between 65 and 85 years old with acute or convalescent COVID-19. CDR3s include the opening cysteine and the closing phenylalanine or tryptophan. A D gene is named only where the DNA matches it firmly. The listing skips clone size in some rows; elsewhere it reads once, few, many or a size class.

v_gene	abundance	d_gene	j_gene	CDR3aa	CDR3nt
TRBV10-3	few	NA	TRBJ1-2	CAISESSGPNYGYTF	TGTGCCATCAGTGAGTCGTCAGGGCCTAACTATGGCTACACCTTC
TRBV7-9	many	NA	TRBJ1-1	CASSSRGMNTEAFF	TGTGCCAGCAGCTCACGGGGAATGAACACTGAAGCTTTCTTT
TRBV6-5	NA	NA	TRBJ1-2	CASSYSFLGRGDGYTF	TGTGCCAGCAGTTACTCCTTTCTGGGCCGGGGGGATGGCTACACCTTC
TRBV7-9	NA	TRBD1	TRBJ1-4	CASSFPSGQGAVTNEKLFF	TGTGCCAGCAGCTTTCCCTCGGGACAGGGGGCTGTAACTAATGAAAAACTGTTTTTT
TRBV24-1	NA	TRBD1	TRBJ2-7	CATSAPGQGDYEQYF	TGTGCCACCAGTGCCCCGGGACAGGGTGACTACGAGCAGTACTTC
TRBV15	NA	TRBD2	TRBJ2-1	CATRGEYNEQFF	TGTGCCACTCGGGGGGAGTACAATGAGCAGTTCTTC
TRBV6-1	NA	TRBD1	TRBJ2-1	CASSERAGGNSYNEQFF	TGTGCCAGCAGTGAAAGGGCAGGGGGCAACTCCTACAATGAGCAGTTCTTC
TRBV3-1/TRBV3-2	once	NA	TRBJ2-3	CASSRGEVAVTDTQYF	TGTGCCAGCAGCCGGGGAGAGGTAGCGGTTACAGATACGCAGTATTTT
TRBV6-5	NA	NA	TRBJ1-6	CASSSTGGPLHF	TGTGCCAGCAGTTCAACAGGAGGGCCCCTCCACTTT
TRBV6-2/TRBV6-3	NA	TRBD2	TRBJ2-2	CASSSASGGTGTRPGELFF	TGTGCCAGCAGTTCGGCTAGCGGGGGAACGGGAACTCGACCCGGGGAGCTGTTTTTT
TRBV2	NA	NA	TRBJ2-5	CASEDNHYQETQYF	TGTGCCAGCGAGGACAACCACTACCAAGAGACCCAGTACTTC
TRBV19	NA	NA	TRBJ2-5	CASSMATGTQTQYF	TGTGCCAGTAGTATGGCTACAGGGACCCAGACCCAGTACTTC
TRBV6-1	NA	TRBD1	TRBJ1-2	CASSDNRDRLPYGYTF	TGTGCCAGCAGTGACAACCGGGACAGGCTGCCCTATGGCTACACCTTC
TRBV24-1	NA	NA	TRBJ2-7	CATSDWTVGHEQYF	TGTGCCACCAGTGATTGGACAGTCGGTCACGAGCAGTACTTC
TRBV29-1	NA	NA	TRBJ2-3	CSVHPRRGTDTQYF	TGCAGCGTTCATCCCCGTCGAGGCACAGATACGCAGTATTTT
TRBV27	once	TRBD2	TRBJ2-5	CASSRPGLAGGLETQYF	TGTGCCAGCAGTCGGCCGGGACTAGCGGGGGGGCTGGAGACCCAGTACTTC
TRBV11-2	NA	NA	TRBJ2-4	CASRDMDSHKNIQYF	TGTGCCAGCAGAGATATGGACAGCCACAAAAACATTCAGTACTTC
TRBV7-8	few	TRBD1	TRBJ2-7	CASSLRDRGVNEQYF	TGTGCCAGCAGCCTCCGGGACAGAGGGGTGAACGAGCAGTACTTC
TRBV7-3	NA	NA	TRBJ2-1	CASSVSQGSYNEQFF	TGTGCCAGCAGCGTGTCACAGGGCTCCTACAATGAGCAGTTCTTC
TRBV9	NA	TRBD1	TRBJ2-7	CASSVGTGSFEQYF	TGTGCCAGCAGCGTAGGGACAGGGTCGTTCGAGCAGTACTTC
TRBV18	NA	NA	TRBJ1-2	CASSFSRALPNYGYTF	TGTGCCAGCTCATTTTCGCGAGCCCTACCTAACTATGGCTACACCTTC
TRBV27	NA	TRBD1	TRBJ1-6	CASSPQGWNSPLHF	TGTGCCAGCAGTCCACAGGGGTGGAATTCACCCCTCCACTTT
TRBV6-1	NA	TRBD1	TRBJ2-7	CASSEGTGYGQYF	TGTGCCAGCAGCGAAGGGACAGGGTATGGGCAGTACTTC
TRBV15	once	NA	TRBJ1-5	CATRGGGGSNQPQHF	TGTGCCACCAGAGGGGGAGGGGGGAGCAATCAGCCCCAGCATTTT
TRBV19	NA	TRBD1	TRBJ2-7	CASRFSSGTGREQYF	TGTGCCAGTAGATTTTCCTCCGGGACAGGACGCGAGCAGTACTTC
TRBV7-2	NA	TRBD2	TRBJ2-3	CASSALAGAGTDTQYF	TGTGCCAGCAGCGCCCTAGCGGGGGCCGGCACAGATACGCAGTATTTT
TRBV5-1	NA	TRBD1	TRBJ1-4	CASSLQGGGGEKLFF	TGCGCCAGCAGCTTACAGGGGGGCGGGGGTGAAAAACTGTTTTTT
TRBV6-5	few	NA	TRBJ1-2	CASSYDGNYGYTF	TGTGCCAGCAGTTACGACGGGAACTATGGCTACACCTTC
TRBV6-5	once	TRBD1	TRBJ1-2	CASLRQGLRYGYTF	TGTGCCAGCCTCCGACAGGGCTTGAGGTATGGCTACACCTTC
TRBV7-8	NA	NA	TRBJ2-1	CASSLAHREAYNEQFF	TGTGCCAGCAGCTTAGCGCACAGAGAAGCCTACAATGAGCAGTTCTTC
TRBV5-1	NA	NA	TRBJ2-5	CASSLRGGQETQYF	TGCGCCAGCAGCTTGCGTGGGGGGCAAGAGACCCAGTACTTC
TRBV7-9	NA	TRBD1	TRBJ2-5	CASSLLTGGQETQYF	TGTGCCAGCAGCTTGTTGACAGGGGGCCAAGAGACCCAGTACTTC
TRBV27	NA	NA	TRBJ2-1	CASSLWSGYNEQFF	TGTGCCAGCAGTTTATGGAGCGGCTACAATGAGCAGTTCTTC
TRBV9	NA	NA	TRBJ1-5	CASSVQDNQPQHF	TGTGCCAGCAGCGTTCAGGATAATCAGCCCCAGCATTTT
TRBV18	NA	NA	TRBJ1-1	CASSPPTRERAFF	TGTGCCAGCTCACCACCCACGAGGGAGCGAGCTTTCTTT
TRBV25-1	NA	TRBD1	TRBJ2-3	CASSDPGTGMSDTQYF	TGTGCCAGCAGTGACCCCGGGACAGGGATGTCAGATACGCAGTATTTT
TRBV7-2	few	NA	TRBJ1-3	CARSGASGNTIYF	TGTGCCCGCTCTGGGGCGTCTGGAAACACCATATATTTT
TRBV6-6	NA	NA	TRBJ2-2	CASYGRQSSTGELFF	TGTGCCAGCTATGGCCGACAGTCTAGCACCGGGGAGCTGTTTTTT
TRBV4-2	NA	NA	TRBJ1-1	CASSQGTQSGTEAFF	TGTGCCAGCAGCCAAGGGACTCAAAGCGGGACTGAAGCTTTCTTT
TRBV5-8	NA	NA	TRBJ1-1	CASSYRDRENTEAFF	TGTGCCAGCAGCTACAGGGACCGTGAGAACACTGAAGCTTTCTTT
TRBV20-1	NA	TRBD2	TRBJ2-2	CSASPSGGATTGELFF	TGCAGTGCTAGTCCTAGCGGGGGGGCCACCACCGGGGAGCTGTTTTTT
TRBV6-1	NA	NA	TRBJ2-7	CASSETVSYEQYF	TGTGCCAGCAGTGAGACAGTATCCTACGAGCAGTACTTC
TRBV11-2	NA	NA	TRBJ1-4	CASSLSQGPANEKLFF	TGTGCCAGCAGCTTAAGTCAGGGGCCCGCTAATGAAAAACTGTTTTTT
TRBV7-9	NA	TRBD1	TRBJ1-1	CASSRWTGGPNTEAFF	TGTGCCAGCAGCCGCTGGACAGGGGGTCCGAACACTGAAGCTTTCTTT
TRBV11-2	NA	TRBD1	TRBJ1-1	CASSLRLGQINMNTEAFF	TGTGCCAGCAGCTTGCGTTTGGGACAGATAAACATGAACACTGAAGCTTTCTTT
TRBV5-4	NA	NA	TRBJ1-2	CASSHTAGTYGYTF	TGTGCCAGCAGTCACACGGCAGGCACCTATGGCTACACCTTC
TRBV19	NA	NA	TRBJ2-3	CARPRAGQLTDTQYF	TGTGCCAGGCCTCGGGCAGGGCAGTTGACAGATACGCAGTATTTT
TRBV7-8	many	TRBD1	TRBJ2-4	CASSRGDRVHIQYF	TGTGCCAGCAGCCGAGGTGACAGGGTCCATATTCAGTACTTC
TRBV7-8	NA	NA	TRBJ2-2	CASSFGQLANTGELFF	TGTGCCAGCAGCTTTGGACAGCTCGCGAACACCGGGGAGCTGTTTTTT
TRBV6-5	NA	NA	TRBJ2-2	CASSFGGLTGELFF	TGTGCCAGCAGTTTCGGTGGTCTAACCGGGGAGCTGTTTTTT